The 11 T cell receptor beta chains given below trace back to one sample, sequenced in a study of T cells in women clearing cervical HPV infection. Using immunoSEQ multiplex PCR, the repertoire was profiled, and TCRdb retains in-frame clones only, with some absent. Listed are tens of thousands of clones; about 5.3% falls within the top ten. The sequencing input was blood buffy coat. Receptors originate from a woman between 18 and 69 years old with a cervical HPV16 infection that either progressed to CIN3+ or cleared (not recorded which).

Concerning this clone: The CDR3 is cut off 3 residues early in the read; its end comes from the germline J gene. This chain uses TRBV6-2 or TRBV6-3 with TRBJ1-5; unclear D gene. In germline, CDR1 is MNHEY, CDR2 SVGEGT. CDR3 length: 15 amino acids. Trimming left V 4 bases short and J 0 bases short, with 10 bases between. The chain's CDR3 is CASSSASYSNQPQHF. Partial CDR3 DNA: TGTGCCAGCAGTTCCGCGAGTTATAGCAATCAGCCC.

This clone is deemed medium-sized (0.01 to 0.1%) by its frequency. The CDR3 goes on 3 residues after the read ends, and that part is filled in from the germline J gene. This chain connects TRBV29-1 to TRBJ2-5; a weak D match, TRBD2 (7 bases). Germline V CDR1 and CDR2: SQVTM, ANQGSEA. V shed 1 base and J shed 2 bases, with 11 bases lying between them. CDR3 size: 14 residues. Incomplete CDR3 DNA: TGCAGCGTTGAAGGAGGGGGGGTACAAGAGACC. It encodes CSVEGGGVQET. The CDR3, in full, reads CSVEGGGVQETQYF.

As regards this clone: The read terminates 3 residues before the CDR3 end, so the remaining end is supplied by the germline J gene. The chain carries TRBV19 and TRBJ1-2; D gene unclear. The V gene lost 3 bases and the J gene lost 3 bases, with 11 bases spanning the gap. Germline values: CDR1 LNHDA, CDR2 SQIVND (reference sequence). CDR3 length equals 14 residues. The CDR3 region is CASSIAEQYYGYTF. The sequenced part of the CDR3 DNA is TGTGCCAGTAGTATTGCAGAACAGTACTATGGC.

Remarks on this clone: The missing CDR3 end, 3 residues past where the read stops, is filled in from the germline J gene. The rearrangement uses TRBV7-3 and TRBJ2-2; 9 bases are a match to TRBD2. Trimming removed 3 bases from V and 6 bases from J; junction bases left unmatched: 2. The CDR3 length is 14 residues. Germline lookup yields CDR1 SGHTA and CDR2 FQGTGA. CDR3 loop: CASSFGGGAGELFF. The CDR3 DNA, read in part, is TGTGCCAGCAGCTTCGGCGGGGGGGCCGGGGAG.

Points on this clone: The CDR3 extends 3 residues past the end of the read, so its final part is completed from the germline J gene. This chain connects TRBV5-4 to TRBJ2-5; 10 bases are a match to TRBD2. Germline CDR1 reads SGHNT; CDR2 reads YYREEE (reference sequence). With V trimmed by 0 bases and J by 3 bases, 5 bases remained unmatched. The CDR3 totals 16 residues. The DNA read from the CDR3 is TGTGCCAGCAGCTTGGGAATAGCGGGGGGAGAAGAGACC. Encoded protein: CASSLGIAGGEET. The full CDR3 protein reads CASSLGIAGGEETQYF.

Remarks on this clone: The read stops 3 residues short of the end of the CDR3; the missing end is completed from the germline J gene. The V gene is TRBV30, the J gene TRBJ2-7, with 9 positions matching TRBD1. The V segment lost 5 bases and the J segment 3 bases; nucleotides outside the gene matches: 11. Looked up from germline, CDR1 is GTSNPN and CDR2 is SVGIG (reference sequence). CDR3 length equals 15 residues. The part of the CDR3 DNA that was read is TGTGCCTGGCAAGATCCCGGGACAGGGATCTACGAG. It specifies CAWQDPGTGIYE. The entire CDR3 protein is CAWQDPGTGIYEQYF.

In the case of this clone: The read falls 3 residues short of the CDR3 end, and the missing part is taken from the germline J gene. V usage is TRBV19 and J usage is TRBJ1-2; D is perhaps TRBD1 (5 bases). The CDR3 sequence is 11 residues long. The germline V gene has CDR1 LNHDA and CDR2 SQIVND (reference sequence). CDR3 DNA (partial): TGTGCCAGTAGTATTTCGGGGGAC. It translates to CASSISGD. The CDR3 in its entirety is CASSISGDYTF.

The CDR3 sequence: CAISESGQGDGELFF. The DNA read from the CDR3 is TGTGCCATCAGTGAGTCGGGACAGGGGGACGGGGAG. This chain uses TRBV10-3 with TRBJ2-2, with TRBD1 matching over 11 bases. The read terminates 3 residues before the CDR3 end, so the remaining end is supplied by the germline J gene. The germline gives CDR1 ENHRY, CDR2 SYGVKD. V gave up 0 bases and J gave up 7 bases; unmatched junction bases: 1. This CDR3 is 15 amino acids long.

CDR3 protein: CAVQGAGGNTIYF. Partial CDR3 DNA: TGTGCCGTACAGGGGGCTGGAGGAAACACC. V and J are TRBV10-3 and TRBJ1-3; 9 nucleotides match TRBD1. From the germline J gene comes the end of the CDR3, since the read stops 3 residues before it. The ends lost 11 bases at V and 4 bases at J; junction bases unmatched: 6. Germline assignment: CDR1 ENHRY and CDR2 SYGVKD. The length of the CDR3 is 13 residues.

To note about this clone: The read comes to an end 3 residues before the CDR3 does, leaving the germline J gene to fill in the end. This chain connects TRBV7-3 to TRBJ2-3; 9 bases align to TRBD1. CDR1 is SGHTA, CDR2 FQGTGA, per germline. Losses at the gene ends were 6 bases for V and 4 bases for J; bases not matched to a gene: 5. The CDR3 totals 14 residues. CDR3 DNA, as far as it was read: TGTGCCAGCAGTTCCGGGACAGGGTCAGATACG. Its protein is CASSSGTGSDT. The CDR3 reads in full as CASSSGTGSDTQYF.

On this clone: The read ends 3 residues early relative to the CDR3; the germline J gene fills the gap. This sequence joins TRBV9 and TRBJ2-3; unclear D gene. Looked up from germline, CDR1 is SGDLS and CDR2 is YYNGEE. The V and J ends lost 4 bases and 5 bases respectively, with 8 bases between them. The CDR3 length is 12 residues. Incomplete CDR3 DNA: TGTGCCAGCAGCACCGTCGGAGATACG. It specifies CASSTVGDT. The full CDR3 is CASSTVGDTQYF.